The rows below give T cell receptor beta chains drawn from one sample of a study of blood T cell repertoires in COVID-19. Here immunoSEQ multiplex PCR was the method, and the copy in TCRdb shows in-frame clones only, minus some. The table records 150,000 or so clones, roughly nine tenths of them present only once. The sequenced sample was peripheral blood. The receptors derive from a man aged 18 to 30 with COVID-19, enrolled during active disease. CDR3s include the opening cysteine and the closing phenylalanine or tryptophan. A D gene is named only where the DNA matches it firmly. The listing skips clone size in some rows; elsewhere it reads once, few, many or a size class.

>TRBV27|.|15|TRBJ1-3|TRBD1
CASSRDRDSGNTIYF
TGTGCCAGCAGTCGCGACAGGGACTCTGGAAACACCATATATTTT
>TRBV18|once|15|TRBJ2-1|TRBD1
CASSPRQGPYNEQFF
TGTGCCAGCTCACCACGACAGGGACCCTACAATGAGCAGTTCTTC
>TRBV9|.|14|TRBJ2-1|.
CASSVLDFGDEQFF
TGTGCCAGCAGCGTACTGGACTTCGGGGATGAGCAGTTCTTC
>TRBV5-4|once|16|TRBJ2-3|TRBD2
CASSPYREGATDTQYF
TGTGCCAGCAGCCCGTACCGGGAGGGCGCAACAGATACGCAGTATTTT
>TRBV6-2/TRBV6-3|few|20|TRBJ2-7|TRBD2
CASSYRKQGASGRAPYEQYF
TGTGCCAGCAGTTACCGCAAACAGGGGGCTAGCGGGAGGGCCCCCTACGAGCAGTACTTC
>TRBV7-3|once|16|TRBJ2-1|TRBD2
CASSLNGGGFHNEQFF
TGTGCCAGCAGCTTAAATGGGGGAGGGTTTCACAATGAGCAGTTCTTC
>TRBV28|.|12|TRBJ1-6|.
CASSPLTSPLHF
TGTGCCAGCAGTCCACTCACGTCACCCCTCCACTTT
>TRBV7-2|.|14|TRBJ2-7|.
CASSPGWGSYEQYF
TGTGCCAGCAGCCCGGGGTGGGGCTCCTACGAGCAGTACTTC
>TRBV9|.|12|TRBJ2-1|TRBD2
CASSYGGDEQFF
TGTGCCAGCAGCTACGGGGGGGATGAGCAGTTCTTC
>TRBV9|.|16|TRBJ2-3|TRBD1
CASSVGGRQGGDTQYF
TGTGCCAGCAGCGTAGGTGGGCGACAGGGTGGAGATACGCAGTATTTT
>TRBV11-2|.|15|TRBJ1-5|.
CASSSRTRVNQPQHF
TGTGCCAGCAGCTCCCGCACTCGGGTAAATCAGCCCCAGCATTTT
>TRBV18|.|14|TRBJ1-5|.
CASSPRQGDSSQHF
TGTGCCAGCTCACCACGCCAGGGCGATTCGTCCCAGCATTTT
>TRBV7-7|.|16|TRBJ2-1|TRBD2
CASSLSPGLGLNEQFF
TGTGCTAGCAGCTTATCCCCGGGACTAGGGTTGAATGAGCAGTTCTTC
>TRBV4-3|.|13|TRBJ2-3|.
CASSPSSTDTQYF
TGCGCCAGCAGCCCTAGTAGCACAGATACGCAGTATTTT
>TRBV5-8|.|15|TRBJ2-7|TRBD1
CASSLLGTATYEQYF
TGTGCCAGCAGCCTGCTCGGGACAGCTACCTACGAGCAGTACTTC
>TRBV2|.|14|TRBJ2-7|.
CASGVSRPHYEQYF
TGTGCCAGCGGTGTTTCTAGACCTCACTACGAGCAGTACTTC
>TRBV10-3|.|14|TRBJ2-2|.
CAISPTGPTGELFF
TGTGCCATCAGCCCAACAGGGCCCACCGGGGAGCTGTTTTTT
>TRBV11-2|.|16|TRBJ1-6|TRBD1
CASSSRDRGFNSPLHF
TGTGCCAGCAGCTCCCGGGACAGGGGATTTAATTCACCCCTCCACTTT
>TRBV20-1|.|13|TRBJ2-7|.
CSASTEKSYEQYF
TGCAGTGCTAGTACAGAAAAGTCCTACGAGCAGTACTTC
>TRBV9|few|14|TRBJ2-5|.
CASSVGQAVETQYF
TGTGCCAGCAGCGTAGGACAGGCGGTGGAGACCCAGTACTTC
>TRBV9|.|15|TRBJ2-1|.
CASSVAGAPYNEQFF
TGTGCCAGCAGCGTAGCAGGGGCTCCCTACAATGAGCAGTTCTTC
>TRBV27|.|13|TRBJ1-2|.
CASSLAGNYGYTF
TGTGCCAGCAGTTTAGCAGGGAACTATGGCTACACCTTC
>TRBV6-5|once|16|TRBJ2-7|.
CASSYLGRGPSYEQYF
TGTGCCAGCAGTTACCTCGGGAGGGGGCCCTCCTACGAGCAGTACTTC
>TRBV5-5|.|14|TRBJ2-5|TRBD2
CASSSGLATETQYF
TGTGCCAGCAGCTCGGGACTAGCGACAGAGACCCAGTACTTC
>TRBV6-4|few|14|TRBJ2-2|.
CASSAGTSTGELFF
TGTGCCAGCAGTGCGGGAACTAGCACCGGGGAGCTGTTTTTT
>TRBV5-6|.|14|TRBJ1-2|.
CASSLAPANYGYTF
TGTGCCAGCAGCTTGGCCCCGGCTAACTATGGCTACACCTTC
>TRBV11-2|.|18|TRBJ2-5|TRBD2
CASSLMWAGGGKDETQYF
TGTGCCAGCAGCTTAATGTGGGCGGGAGGAGGCAAGGATGAGACCCAGTACTTC
>TRBV19|few|14|TRBJ1-6|.
CASSMNSLNSPLHF
TGTGCCAGTAGTATGAACAGTTTGAATTCACCCCTCCACTTT
>TRBV4-2|.|15|TRBJ1-1|.
CASSQIQQVNTEAFF
TGTGCCAGCAGCCAAATTCAGCAGGTTAACACTGAAGCTTTCTTT
>TRBV27|.|16|TRBJ2-7|.
CASSSRTDQTAFEQYF
TGTGCCAGCAGTTCAAGGACAGACCAAACCGCATTCGAGCAGTACTTC
>TRBV10-3|.|13|TRBJ1-1|.
CAISEEASTEAFF
TGTGCCATCAGTGAGGAGGCATCCACTGAAGCTTTCTTT
>TRBV11-2|.|18|TRBJ2-1|TRBD1
CASRPIQQGDGSYNEQFF
TGTGCCAGCAGGCCCATTCAACAGGGGGACGGGTCCTACAATGAGCAGTTCTTC
>TRBV6-6|.|14|TRBJ2-2|.
CASVQYVPTGELFF
TGTGCCAGCGTTCAGTATGTTCCCACCGGGGAGCTGTTTTTT
>TRBV4-3|once|16|TRBJ1-5|.
CASSQTLANDNQPQHF
TGCGCCAGCAGCCAAACCCTGGCCAACGACAATCAGCCCCAGCATTTT
>TRBV5-8|.|15|TRBJ2-3|TRBD1
CASSEDRGWADTQYF
TGTGCCAGCAGCGAGGACAGGGGTTGGGCCGATACGCAGTATTTT
>TRBV3-1/TRBV3-2|.|15|TRBJ2-5|.
CASSQGHREGVTQYF
TGTGCCAGCAGCCAAGGTCACAGGGAAGGGGTGACCCAGTACTTC
>TRBV5-6|.|18|TRBJ1-6|TRBD1
CASSDRTGGSMLNSPLHF
TGTGCCAGCAGCGATCGGACAGGGGGCTCGATGTTGAATTCACCCCTCCACTTT
>TRBV29-1|.|13|TRBJ1-4|.
CSAGARSNEKLLF
TGCAGCGCGGGAGCTCGGAGTAATGAAAAACTGCTTTTT
>TRBV28|.|14|TRBJ2-7|.
CASRSTGWRYEQYF
TGTGCCAGCAGAAGTACTGGATGGAGGTACGAGCAGTACTTC
>TRBV28|.|15|TRBJ2-2|TRBD1
CASRYAGGSTGELFF
TGTGCCAGCCGATATGCAGGGGGCAGCACCGGGGAGCTGTTTTTT
>TRBV19|.|14|TRBJ1-1|TRBD1
CASSISGTDTEAFF
TGTGCCAGTAGTATATCGGGGACAGACACTGAAGCTTTCTTT
>TRBV6-5|.|13|TRBJ1-6|.
CASSSFRGSPLHF
TGTGCCAGCAGTTCCTTCAGGGGTTCACCCCTCCACTTT
>TRBV2|once|17|TRBJ2-5|.
CASSGTAQGRFLETQYF
TGTGCCAGCAGTGGGACCGCCCAGGGAAGGTTTTTGGAGACCCAGTACTTC
>TRBV7-8|once|14|TRBJ2-7|TRBD2
CASSFGGAGYEQYF
TGTGCCAGCAGCTTCGGGGGGGCCGGGTACGAGCAGTACTTC
>TRBV28|.|15|TRBJ2-2|TRBD2
CATESSSGFPGELFF
TGTGCCACGGAGAGTTCTAGCGGGTTCCCCGGGGAGCTGTTTTTT
>TRBV2|.|16|TRBJ2-3|TRBD2
CASSEGLAESTDTQYF
TGTGCCAGCAGTGAGGGACTAGCTGAAAGCACAGATACGCAGTATTTT
>TRBV27|once|12|TRBJ1-2|.
CASSRGGYGYTF
TGTGCCAGCAGTCGTGGAGGGTATGGCTACACCTTC
>TRBV18|.|13|TRBJ2-1|TRBD2
CASSPAGGVEQFF
TGTGCCAGCTCCCCCGCGGGAGGGGTTGAGCAGTTCTTC
>TRBV5-6|once|13|TRBJ2-2|.
CASTAEGPGELFF
TGTGCCAGCACCGCGGAGGGCCCCGGGGAGCTGTTTTTT
>TRBV11-1|.|13|TRBJ2-5|.
CASSPKRGETQYF
TGTGCCAGCAGCCCGAAACGGGGAGAGACCCAGTACTTC